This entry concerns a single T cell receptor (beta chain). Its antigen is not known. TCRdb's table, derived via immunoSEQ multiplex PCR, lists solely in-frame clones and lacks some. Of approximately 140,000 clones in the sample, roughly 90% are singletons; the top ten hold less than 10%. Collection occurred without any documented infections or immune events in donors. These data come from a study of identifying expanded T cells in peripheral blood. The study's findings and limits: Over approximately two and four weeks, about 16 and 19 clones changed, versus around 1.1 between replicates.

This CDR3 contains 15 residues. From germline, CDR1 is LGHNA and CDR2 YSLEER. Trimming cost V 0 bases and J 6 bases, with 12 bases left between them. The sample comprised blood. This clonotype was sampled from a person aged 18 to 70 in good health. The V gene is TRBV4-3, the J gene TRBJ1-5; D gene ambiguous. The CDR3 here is CASSQDMGAGQPQHF. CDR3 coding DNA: TGCGCCAGCAGCCAAGATATGGGAGCCGGTCAGCCCCAGCATTTT.